This record covers a single T cell receptor (beta chain). The antigen remains undetermined. The sample is drawn from a study of CD8+ T cells in alopecia areata. Regarding the study as a whole: Whereas mice showed it more clearly, TCR sharing across patients was murkier, possibly because of HLA.

Specified treatment: oral pan-JAK inhibitor, 5-10 mg twice daily. Alopecia areata patients gave lesional scalp punch biopsies and peripheral blood samples. T lymphocytes (CD4+ and CD8+) were sorted from PBMCs. Germline CDR1 SGHAT, CDR2 FQNNGV. The length of the CDR3 is 15 residues. Trimming took 4 bases from V and 6 from J; bases not matched to a gene: 8. TCR sequencing used cDNA made by reverse transcription of extracted RNA. Profiled with immunoSEQ multiplex PCR; TCRdb holds only in-frame clones, not every one. The data show about 180,000 clones, with 50% to 65% seen just once and less than 14% held by the top ten.

This receptor was taken from a human donor with alopecia areata. This sequence joins TRBV11-2 and TRBJ2-3, with 9 nucleotides matching TRBD2. Sample: CD8+ T cells sorted from blood, taken at week 24, from a patient treated with tofacitinib. The CDR3 loop is CASSSEAGGGDTQYF. For the CDR3, the DNA is TGTGCCAGCAGCTCAGAAGCGGGGGGCGGGGATACGCAGTATTTT.